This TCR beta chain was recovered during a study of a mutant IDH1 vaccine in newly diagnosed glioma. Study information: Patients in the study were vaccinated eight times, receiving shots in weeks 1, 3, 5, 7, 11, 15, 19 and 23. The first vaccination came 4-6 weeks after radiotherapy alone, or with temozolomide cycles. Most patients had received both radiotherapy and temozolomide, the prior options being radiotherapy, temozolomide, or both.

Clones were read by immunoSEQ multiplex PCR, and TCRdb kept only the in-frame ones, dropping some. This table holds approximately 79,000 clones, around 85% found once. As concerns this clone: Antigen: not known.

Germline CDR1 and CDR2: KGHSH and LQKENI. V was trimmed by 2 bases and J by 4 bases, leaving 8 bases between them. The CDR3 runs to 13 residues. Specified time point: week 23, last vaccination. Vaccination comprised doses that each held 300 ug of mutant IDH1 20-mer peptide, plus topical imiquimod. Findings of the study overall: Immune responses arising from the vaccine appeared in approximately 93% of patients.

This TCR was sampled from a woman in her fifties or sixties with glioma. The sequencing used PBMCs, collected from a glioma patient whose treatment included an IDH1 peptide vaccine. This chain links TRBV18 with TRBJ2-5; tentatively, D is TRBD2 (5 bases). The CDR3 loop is CASSPRAGETQYF. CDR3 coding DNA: TGTGCCAGCTCACCAAGGGCGGGAGAGACCCAGTACTTC.